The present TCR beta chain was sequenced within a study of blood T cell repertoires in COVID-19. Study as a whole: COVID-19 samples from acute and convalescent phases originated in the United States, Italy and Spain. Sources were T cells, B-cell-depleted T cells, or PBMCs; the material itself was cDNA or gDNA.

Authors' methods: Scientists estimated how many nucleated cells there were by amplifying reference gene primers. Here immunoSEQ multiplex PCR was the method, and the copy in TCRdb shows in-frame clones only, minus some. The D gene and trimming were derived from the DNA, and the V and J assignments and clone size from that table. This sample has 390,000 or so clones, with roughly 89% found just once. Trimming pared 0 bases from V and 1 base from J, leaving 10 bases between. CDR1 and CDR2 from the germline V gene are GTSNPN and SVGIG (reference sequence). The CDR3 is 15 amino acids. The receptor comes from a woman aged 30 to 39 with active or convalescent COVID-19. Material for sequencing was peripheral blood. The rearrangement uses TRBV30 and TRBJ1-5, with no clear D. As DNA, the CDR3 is TGTGCCTGGAGTGTGGAGGGAATCAGCAATCAGCCCCAGCATTTT. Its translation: CAWSVEGISNQPQHF.